A single sample gave rise to the 16 T cell receptor beta chains below, sequenced in a study of blood T cells in healthy people across ages. Primed by a sample-barcoded 5' primer and a J-beta primer mix, a second PCR proceeded for 7 to 11 cycles. TCRdb recomputed calls from the 5' RACE reads with MiXCR, one row per CDR3 protein. This table has fewer than 1,000,000 distinct CDR3 sequences, 35% to 60% appearing once. The sample comprised blood. The receptor source for this set is an elderly man in good health.

The chain has TRBV11-1 and TRBJ1-6; perhaps TRBD1 as D (5 bases). Germline CDR1 and CDR2: SGHAT and FQDESV (reference sequence). The CDR3 spans 16 residues. V lost 5 bases and J lost 8, with 19 bases in between. CDR3 sequence (DNA): TGTGCCAGCAGCCCGTCCTCGGGACGGATGGATTCACCCCTCCACTTT. As protein: CASSPSSGRMDSPLHF.

This clonotype was detected ten times or more. For the CDR3, the DNA is TGTGCCAGCAGTTCCCCGGGACAGGGCGGGGACTACGAGCAGTACTTC. Residues: CASSSPGQGGDYEQYF. The genes are TRBV28 and TRBJ2-7, with TRBD1 identical over 9 bases. Germline V gene lookup returns CDR1 MDHEN and CDR2 SYDVKM. V lost 4 bases, J lost 3 bases, and 10 bases stayed unmatched. CDR3 length: 16 amino acids.

The chain uses TRBV5-6 and TRBJ1-2; D is undetermined. Looked up from germline, CDR1 is SGHDT and CDR2 is YYEEEE. The length of the CDR3 is 15 residues. Between the trimmed V and J ends, which lost 0 bases and 8 bases, there was a span of 17 bases. The CDR3 here is CASSLGRLTLGGYTF. CDR3 DNA: TGTGCCAGCAGCTTGGGCAGACTCACGCTTGGGGGCTACACCTTC.

This clonotype was counted only a few times. V and J are TRBV5-8 and TRBJ2-3; D uncertain. The germline V gene has CDR1 SGHTS and CDR2 YDEGEE. The CDR3 has 14 residues. V lost 2 bases and J lost 4, with 11 bases in between. The CDR3 region has the DNA TGTGCCAGCAGCTTAGGTCTACTCTCAGATACGCAGTATTTT. It encodes CASSLGLLSDTQYF.

This clonotype was seen only a few times. J is TRBJ1-4 and V is TRBV12-3 or TRBV12-4; possible D gene TRBD1, 6 bases. With 6 bases removed from V and 0 bases from J, the gap between germline ends came to 11 bases. The CDR3 contains 15 residues. In nucleotides, the CDR3 is TGTGCCAGCAGGAAAGGACAGTCAACTAATGAAAAACTGTTTTTT. It translates to CASRKGQSTNEKLFF.

The chain combines TRBV28 with TRBJ1-5, with a possible D match to TRBD1 (5 bases). V was trimmed by 3 bases and J by 0 bases, leaving 12 bases between them. In germline, CDR1 is MDHEN, CDR2 SYDVKM. The CDR3 extends over 16 amino acids. As DNA, the CDR3 is TGTGCCAGCAGTTTCGGGGACCATTTTAGCAATCAGCCCCAGCATTTT. Translating gives CASSFGDHFSNQPQHF.

For this clonotype: A much larger clone differs by one base, so this may be a read error. The V gene is TRBV7-2, the J gene TRBJ2-7, with unresolved D. This CDR3 has 14 amino acids. Trimming pared 2 bases from V and 5 bases from J, leaving 13 bases between. Germline CDR1 reads SGHTA; CDR2 reads FQGNSA. The CDR3 nucleotides read TGTGCCAGCAGCTTAAGGGCAGATCTCGACGAGCAGTACTTC. This gives the protein CASSLRADLDEQYF.

The chain is built from TRBV6-5 and TRBJ2-1, with 10 bases fitting TRBD2. Germline loops: CDR1 MNHEY, CDR2 SVGAGI. Trimming cost V 7 bases and J 2 bases; bases outside gene matches: 5. The CDR3 runs 15 residues. This CDR3 is CASTRAGGAYNEQFF. The CDR3 region has the DNA TGTGCCAGCACTAGAGCGGGAGGGGCCTACAATGAGCAGTTCTTC.

V gene TRBV4-2 combines with J gene TRBJ2-3; D ambiguous. Germline CDR1 LGHNA, CDR2 YNFKEQ. The CDR3 sequence is 14 residues long. Trimming pared 1 base from V and 1 base from J, leaving 6 bases between. CDR3 DNA sequence: TGTGCCAGCAGCCAAGGTCCGGGCACAGATACGCAGTATTTT. It yields the protein CASSQGPGTDTQYF.

The J gene is TRBJ2-1, the V gene TRBV20-1; 15 positions match TRBD2. Germline CDR1 is DFQATT and CDR2 is SNEGSKA (reference sequence). The length of the CDR3 is 16 residues. Trimming at V came to 6 bases and at J to 5 bases, leaving 8 bases not matched to a gene. The CDR3 coding sequence is TGCAGTGCCACCGGGACTAGCGGGAGGACTCACAATGAGCAGTTCTTC. Amino acid sequence: CSATGTSGRTHNEQFF.

Remarks on this clonotype: Mismatch with germline at one junction end may stem from a read error. The V gene is TRBV4-3, the J gene TRBJ2-3; D is possibly TRBD2 (5 bases). CDR3 size: 18 residues. The germline gives CDR1 LGHNA, CDR2 YSLEER. This CDR3 reads CAGSQDSLVLRDTDTQYF. The CDR3 region has the DNA TGCGCCGGCAGCCAAGATTCTCTCGTCCTGAGGGACACAGATACGCAGTATTTT.

V is TRBV28 and J is TRBJ1-1; maybe TRBD1 (5 bases). Trimming shortened V by 5 bases and J by 4 bases, and 17 bases separated the two germline ends. Germline V gene lookup returns CDR1 MDHEN and CDR2 SYDVKM. The CDR3 is 15 residues long. The CDR3 nucleotides read TGTGCCAGCAGTCTCTTCAGGGTTCTAGTCACTGAAGCTTTCTTT. Translated, it gives CASSLFRVLVTEAFF.

Only a few counts were recorded for this clonotype. This rearrangement joins TRBV5-1 to TRBJ2-7; no firm D call. Trimming cost V 0 bases and J 0 bases, with 7 bases left between them. The germline V gene has CDR1 SGHRS and CDR2 YFSETQ. The CDR3 has 14 amino acids. This CDR3 reads CASSLVGNSYEQYF. For the CDR3, the DNA is TGCGCCAGCAGCTTGGTTGGTAACTCCTACGAGCAGTACTTC.

V is TRBV5-1 and J is TRBJ2-3, with a tentative D call TRBD1 (6 bases). CDR3 length: 16 residues. Germline V gives CDR1 SGHRS, CDR2 YFSETQ. Trimming removed 5 bases at V and 0 bases at J, with 16 bases between. CDR3 DNA: TGCGCCAGCAGGTTACGGACAGTTCCTAGCACAGATACGCAGTATTTT. Its protein product is CASRLRTVPSTDTQYF. Using reference TRBV5-1 and TRBJ2-3 for the parts outside the CDR3, the full variable domain is KAGVTQTPRYLIKTRGQQVTLSCSPISGHRSVSWYQQTPGQGLQFLFEYFSETQRNKGNFPGRFSGRQFSNSRSEMNVSTLELGDSALYLCASRLRTVPSTDTQYFGPGTRLTVL.

This clonotype showed up just a few times. The V and J genes are TRBV15 and TRBJ2-1; TRBD2 is a possible D gene (6 bases). The germline gives CDR1 LNHNV, CDR2 YYDKDF (reference sequence). The CDR3 extends over 15 amino acids. V dropped 0 bases and J dropped 7 bases, with 13 bases sitting between them. The CDR3 loop is CATSRDLGGLNEQFF. The CDR3 DNA reads as TGTGCCACCAGCAGAGATCTTGGGGGGTTGAATGAGCAGTTCTTC.

In its sample, this clonotype was seen a few times. The rearrangement links TRBV28 to TRBJ2-6, with a weak D call TRBD1 (6 bases). Trimming took off 5 bases at V and 2 bases at J, with 19 bases between the two ends. The CDR3 is 18 residues long. Germline CDR1 MDHEN, CDR2 SYDVKM. The chain's CDR3 is CASSTTDSRIPGANVLTF. The CDR3 DNA reads as TGTGCCAGCAGTACCACGGACAGCCGAATTCCTGGGGCCAACGTCCTGACTTTC.